This T cell receptor (beta chain) was identified in a study of T cell clonotyping in hematopoietic cell transplantation. The study's findings and limits: Few recipient clonotypes overlapped donors; over 95% were de novo at given depth. Cells were unsorted, so CD4 and CD8 contributions were not separated. Recipient TCR diversity dropped after transplant; expanded clonotypes rose from day 30 to 180.

Here immunoSEQ multiplex PCR was the method, and the copy in TCRdb shows in-frame clones only, minus some. The sample shows 11,000 or so clones, more than 90% of them seen only once. A remark on this clone: The target antigen is unknown.

Noted time point: recipient sample about 28 days before transplant, after cytoreduction. Blood collection times were about day -28 and days 30, 100, 180 posttransplant. This CDR3 has 16 amino acids. J lost 0 bases, V lost 0 bases, and 4 bases had no gene match. Looked up from germline, CDR1 is SGHRS and CDR2 is YFSETQ. The sequencing used peripheral blood mononuclear cells, collected before stem cell transplant. This chain links TRBV5-1 with TRBJ2-3; 7 bases agree with TRBD1. The source is a woman in her forties with acute myeloid leukemia. Some clones in this sample may be carry-over from other donors' samples. The CDR3 loop is CASSLAVGQSTDTQYF. In DNA form, the CDR3 reads TGCGCCAGCAGCTTGGCCGTGGGACAGAGCACAGATACGCAGTATTTT.